This entry lists 5 T cell receptor beta chains sequenced from one sample in a study of CD8+CD57+ T cells in acquired aplastic anemia. Genomic DNA, the template, was used for profiling of the TCR beta VDJ and CDR3. One entry per CDR3 protein results from TCRdb running MiXCR on the reads. This sample has approximately 190,000 distinct CDR3 sequences, with under 55% found just once. It was patients with CD8+CD57+ cell expansion by flow cytometry who were chosen for sequencing. The source material was sorted CD4+, CD8+, or CD8+CD57+ T cells (not recorded which) from PBMCs. The receptors originated from a human donor with aplastic anemia.

This clonotype was observed a single time. The rearrangement joins TRBV20-1 to TRBJ2-3; TRBD2 aligns across 9 bases. The CDR3 covers 16 residues. The V and J ends lost 0 bases and 3 bases, in that order; junction bases with no gene match: 7. Per the germline V gene, CDR1 is DFQATT and CDR2 is SNEGSKA (reference sequence). The CDR3 nucleotides read TGCAGTGCTAGAGAGGTAGCGGGAGTGAATACAGATACGCAGTATTTT. Its translation: CSAREVAGVNTDTQYF.

The V gene is TRBV2, the J gene TRBJ2-1; perhaps TRBD1 as D (5 bases). The CDR3 sequence is 14 residues long. Germline assignment: CDR1 SNHLY and CDR2 FYNNEI. Between the trimmed V and J ends, which lost 5 bases and 8 bases, there was a span of 16 bases. The CDR3 DNA sequence: TGTGCCAGCAGTAAGCAGGACATTCTGGATGAGCAGTTCTTC. Protein sequence: CASSKQDILDEQFF.

The V gene is TRBV11-1, the J gene TRBJ2-3; 8 nucleotides line up with TRBD2. The V segment lost 5 bases and the J segment 2 bases; nucleotides outside the gene matches: 9. This CDR3 has 16 residues. Germline CDR1 is SGHAT and CDR2 is FQDESV (reference sequence). CDR3 protein: CASSARIAGFTDTQYF. CDR3 coding DNA: TGTGCCAGCAGCGCCAGGATAGCGGGGTTCACAGATACGCAGTATTTT.

The chain links TRBV10-3 to TRBJ2-7; D might be TRBD1 (5 bases). The CDR3 is 15 amino acids. The ends were cut back, 2 bases at V and 4 bases at J, with 15 bases in the middle. CDR1 and CDR2 (germline): ENHRY, SYGVKD. The CDR3 sequence is CAISERTQLGYEQYF. The CDR3 DNA follows: TGTGCCATCAGTGAGCGGACACAGCTTGGGTACGAGCAGTACTTC.

This chain uses TRBV7-8 with TRBJ2-1; D unresolved. Per the germline V gene, CDR1 is SGHVS and CDR2 is FQNEAQ. The CDR3 consists of 16 residues. With 6 bases removed from V and 0 bases from J, the gap between germline ends came to 15 bases. Here the CDR3 reads CASSRTTESSYNEQFF. The CDR3 coding sequence is TGTGCCAGCAGTCGTACGACGGAAAGCTCCTACAATGAGCAGTTCTTC.